The rows below give T cell receptor beta chains drawn from one sample of a study of T cell responses to AZD1222 COVID-19 vaccine. TCRdb keeps only in-frame clones here, not all; method: immunoSEQ multiplex PCR. Among roughly 180,000 clones listed, around 93% were seen once. The input for sequencing was peripheral blood, taken on day 0 of AZD1222 vaccination. The receptors shown here come from an adult in good health. Each CDR3 is given with its conserved first and last residue. Each record gives: J gene, clone size, D gene, V gene, CDR3 DNA, CDR3 protein. D genes are given only for firm matches. For some rows the clone size is stated as once, few or many, or as a class when expanded; others skip it.

TRBJ2-3	.	.	TRBV3-1/TRBV3-2	TGTGCCAGCAGCCAAGATCGGGAGACAGATACGCAGTATTTT	CASSQDRETDTQYF
TRBJ1-5	.	TRBD1	TRBV6-2/TRBV6-3	TGTGCCAGCAGTTACTGGGGACAGGCGAGACAGCCCCAGCATTTT	CASSYWGQARQPQHF
TRBJ1-3	.	TRBD1	TRBV7-2	TGTGCCAGCAGCACCAGACAGGGCACAGGAAACACCATATATTTT	CASSTRQGTGNTIYF
TRBJ1-4	once	.	TRBV5-8	TGTGCCAGCAGCCCCGGGACGGTCGGGAATGAAAAACTGTTTTTT	CASSPGTVGNEKLFF
TRBJ2-4	once	.	TRBV27	TGTGCCAGCGCCCGACAGGGAGGTCCTGGCAAAAACATTCAGTACTTC	CASARQGGPGKNIQYF
TRBJ2-7	.	.	TRBV29-1	TGCAGCGGGGTGGGCAGGGCGACTCACGAGCAGTACTTC	CSGVGRATHEQYF
TRBJ2-1	.	.	TRBV5-1	TGCGCCAGCAGCGGACTTATTGGCAATGAGCAGTTCTTC	CASSGLIGNEQFF
TRBJ2-7	.	.	TRBV13	TGTGCCAGCAGCTTAGGTGGGAACGGGTACGAGCAGTACTTC	CASSLGGNGYEQYF
TRBJ1-4	.	TRBD1	TRBV18	TGTGCCAGCTCGGTGGACAGGGACGAAAAACTGTTTTTT	CASSVDRDEKLFF
TRBJ2-2	.	TRBD2	TRBV10-3	TGTGCCATCAGTATCGGACTAGCGGGAGTTGCCACCGGGGAGCTGTTTTTT	CAISIGLAGVATGELFF
TRBJ1-3	.	.	TRBV5-5	TGTGCCAGCAGTACAGGTTCCTCTGGAAACACCATATATTTT	CASSTGSSGNTIYF
TRBJ1-4	.	.	TRBV7-9	TGTGCCAGCAGCCCGGGACCGGGGGCAAAAGTTTGGTTT	CASSPGPGAKVWF
TRBJ1-5	.	.	TRBV5-4	TGTGCCAGCAGCTTGGAGTCAGGTCAGCCCCAGCATTTT	CASSLESGQPQHF
TRBJ1-2	.	TRBD1	TRBV6-5	TGTGCCACCACCGGACAGGGCAAATACTATGGCTACACCTTC	CATTGQGKYYGYTF
TRBJ2-7	.	TRBD1	TRBV27	TGTGCCAGCAGTTTTGCAGGGGGCAGCGAGCAGTACTTC	CASSFAGGSEQYF
TRBJ1-2	.	.	TRBV4-1	TGCGCCAGCAGCCAAGACCTAGGCAAAGTAGCTAACTATGGCTACACCTTC	CASSQDLGKVANYGYTF
TRBJ2-1	.	.	TRBV21-1	TGTGCCAGCAGCAAAACCGCCGGGACAGGTGGGTACAATGAGCAGTTCTTC	CASSKTAGTGGYNEQFF
TRBJ2-7	.	TRBD2	TRBV18	TGTGCCAGCTCACTAGCGGGAACCTCCTACGAGCAGTACTTC	CASSLAGTSYEQYF
TRBJ2-1	.	.	TRBV7-2	TGTGCCAGCAGCTTAGGGGGTGAGCAGTTCTTC	CASSLGGEQFF
TRBJ1-5	once	.	TRBV2	TGTGCCAGCCACGTCGGGTCTTATAGCAATCAGCCCCAGCATTTT	CASHVGSYSNQPQHF
TRBJ1-5	few	.	TRBV28	TGTGCCAGCAGGGGGACGGGCAATCAGCCCCAGCATTTT	CASRGTGNQPQHF
TRBJ2-1	.	TRBD2	TRBV19	TGTGCCAGTAGTACCCTGGGGGGGGCCTACAATGAGCAGTTCTTC	CASSTLGGAYNEQFF
TRBJ2-7	.	.	TRBV27	TGTGCCAGCGGTGTTCACTACTACGAGCAGTACTTC	CASGVHYYEQYF